The entry below describes one TCR beta chain. Authors' methods: Reference gene primer amplification in the assay estimated nucleated cell counts. TCRdb keeps only in-frame clones here, not all; method: immunoSEQ multiplex PCR. The V and J calls and clone size come from that table; D and trimming were worked out from the DNA. The repertoire includes 650,000 to 800,000 clones, more than 80% of them detected once, and 0.2% to 0.3% sits in the top ten. This entry belongs to a study of blood T cell repertoires in COVID-19. On the study more broadly: Samples of COVID-19 (acute and convalescent) were obtained from the United States, Italy and Spain. Sources were T cells, B-cell-depleted T cells, or PBMCs; the material itself was cDNA or gDNA.

This CDR3 contains 13 residues. CDR1 LNHDA and CDR2 SQIVND come from the germline V gene (reference sequence). V lost 0 bases and J 5 bases, leaving 7 bases between the germline ends. The sample taken for sequencing was peripheral blood. This TCR derives from a woman aged 18-29 years with acute or convalescent COVID-19. The J gene is TRBJ1-1, the V gene TRBV19; D call uncertain. The CDR3 protein is CASSIDYRTEAFF. In DNA form, the CDR3 reads TGTGCCAGTAGTATAGACTACCGAACTGAAGCTTTCTTT.